The T cell receptor beta chain under discussion was sequenced for a study of blood T cell repertoires in COVID-19. Overall study context: Some COVID-19 samples were acute and others convalescent; all came from the United States, Italy and Spain. PBMCs, B-cell-depleted T cells, or T cells were the source of the cDNA or gDNA that made up the material.

Original analysis: Cell counts per sample came from amplifying reference gene primers. Libraries were prepared by immunoSEQ multiplex PCR; TCRdb keeps only in-frame clonotypes and omits some of them. D and trimming were read from the DNA, whereas the V and J calls and clone size are those reported in that table. The sample holds approximately 130,000 clones, roughly 90% seen once. The table lists this clone with a count of one. Material for sequencing was peripheral blood. The TCR originated in a man in his forties or fifties with acute or convalescent COVID-19.

The CDR3 coding sequence is TGTGCCAGCACCGGGCCAGGGGAGACCCAGTACTTC. Its translation is CASTGPGETQYF. The rearrangement links TRBV3-1 (or the pseudogene TRBV3-2) to TRBJ2-5; D perhaps matches TRBD1 (5 bases). The CDR3 has 12 residues. Trimming took 7 bases from V and 5 from J, leaving 11 bases between them. The germline V gene encodes CDR1 LGHDT and CDR2 YNNKEL (reference sequence).